This T cell receptor (beta chain) derives from a study of shared clonotypes between healthy human individuals. Whole-study context: Per-donor plates numbered three CD4 naive, three CD4 memory, two CD8 naive and one CD8 memory. Whole-study findings and limits: A few donors held about 5% of naive CD4 clonotypes in common.

In regard to this clone: Antigen unknown.

CDR1 and CDR2 (germline): SQVTM, ANQGSEA. Between the trimmed V and J ends, which lost 5 bases and 0 bases, there was a span of 11 bases. The CDR3 totals 14 residues. Every immunoSEQ plate was one replicate of a subset's evenly spread DNA. Original analysis: ImmunoSEQ output lacked quality scores and full-length reads, limiting matched filtering. Method: immunoSEQ multiplex PCR; TCRdb's copy keeps in-frame clones and lacks some. V, J and clone size are those of that table, while D and trimming were read from the DNA. Of about 2.1 million clones listed, more than 85% are singletons. CD45RO-negative cells were positively selected for CCR7, leaving out terminally differentiated effector memory CD45RA+ cells.

This chain joins TRBV29-1 and TRBJ1-3; D gene uncertain. The origin of this receptor is a man in his late teens or twenties in good health. Some clones in this sample may be carry-over from other donors' samples. Sequencing was done on a sample of naive CD8+ T cells from PBMCs. The DNA of the CDR3 is TGCAGCGTTTCGGGCGGCGACTCTGGAAACACCATATATTTT. Encoded protein: CSVSGGDSGNTIYF.